Here is one T cell receptor (beta chain) with its context. Its cognate antigen is unknown. This entry is derived from a study of T cell clonotyping in hematopoietic cell transplantation. Trimming cost V 5 bases and J 0 bases, with 17 bases left between them. The germline gives CDR1 SGHTA, CDR2 FQGNSA. The CDR3 has 16 residues. Study-level points and caveats: Few recipient clonotypes overlapped donors; over 95% were de novo at given depth.

Only in-frame clones appear in the TCRdb table, and some are missing; sequencing was by immunoSEQ multiplex PCR. The data show just under 5,500 clones, with 26% seen just once and roughly an eighth held by the top ten. The sample in question was peripheral blood mononuclear cells, obtained 180 days after allogeneic stem cell transplant. The source is a male patient aged 40-50 years who had an allogeneic stem cell transplant from an unrelated donor, so the T cells may come from the graft donor. Some clones in this sample may be carry-over from other donors' samples. This chain links TRBV7-2 with TRBJ2-7; D perhaps matches TRBD2 (5 bases). CDR3: CASSPPGQRSSYEQYF. CDR3 coding DNA: TGTGCCAGCAGCCCCCCAGGCCAGCGGTCCTCCTACGAGCAGTACTTC.